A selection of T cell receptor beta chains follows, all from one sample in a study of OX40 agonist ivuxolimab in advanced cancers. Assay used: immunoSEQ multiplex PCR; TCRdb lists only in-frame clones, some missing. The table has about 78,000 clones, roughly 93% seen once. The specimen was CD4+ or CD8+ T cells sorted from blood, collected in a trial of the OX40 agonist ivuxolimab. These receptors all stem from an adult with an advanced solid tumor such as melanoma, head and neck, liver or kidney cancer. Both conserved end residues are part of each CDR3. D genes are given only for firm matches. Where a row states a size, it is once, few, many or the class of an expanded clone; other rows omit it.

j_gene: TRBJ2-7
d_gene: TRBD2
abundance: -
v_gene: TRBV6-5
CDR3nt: TGTGCCAGCAGGACTAGCGGGAGGTTCTACGAGCAGTACTTC
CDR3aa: CASRTSGRFYEQYF

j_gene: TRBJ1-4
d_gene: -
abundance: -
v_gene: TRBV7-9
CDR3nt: TGTGCCAGCAGCCGCATGGGGGGGAATGAAAAACTGTTTTTT
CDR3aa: CASSRMGGNEKLFF

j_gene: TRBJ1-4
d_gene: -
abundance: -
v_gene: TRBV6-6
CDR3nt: TGTGCCAGCAGTGGGACTAATGAAAAACTGTTTTTT
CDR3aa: CASSGTNEKLFF

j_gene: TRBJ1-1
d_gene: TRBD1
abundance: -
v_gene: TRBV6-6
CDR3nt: TGTGCCAGCAGTTCCGACAGGGGATTCGCTGAAGCTTTCTTT
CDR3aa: CASSSDRGFAEAFF

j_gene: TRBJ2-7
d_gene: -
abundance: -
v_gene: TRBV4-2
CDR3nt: TGTGCCAGCAGCCCCACGAGTCTCCCAGTCTACGAGCAGTACTTC
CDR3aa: CASSPTSLPVYEQYF

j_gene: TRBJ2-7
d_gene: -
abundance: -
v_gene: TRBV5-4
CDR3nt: TGTGCCAGCAGCTCTCTCCCGGTTGGCGAGCAGTACTTC
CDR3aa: CASSSLPVGEQYF

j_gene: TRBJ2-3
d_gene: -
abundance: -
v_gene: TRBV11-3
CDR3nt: TGTGCCAGCAGCCAACAGGGGGGGAGCACAGATACGCAGTATTTT
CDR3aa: CASSQQGGSTDTQYF

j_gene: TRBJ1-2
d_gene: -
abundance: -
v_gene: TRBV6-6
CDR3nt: TGTGCCAGCAGTTACACCGGGGCTTATGGCTACACCTTC
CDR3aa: CASSYTGAYGYTF

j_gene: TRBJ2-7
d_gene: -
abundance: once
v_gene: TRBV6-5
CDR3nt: TGTGCCAGCAGGACCGGGTCCCTCTACGAGCAGTACTTC
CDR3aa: CASRTGSLYEQYF

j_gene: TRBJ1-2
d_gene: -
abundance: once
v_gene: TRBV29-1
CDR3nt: TGCAGCGGAGGGAACCTCTATGGCTACACCTTC
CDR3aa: CSGGNLYGYTF

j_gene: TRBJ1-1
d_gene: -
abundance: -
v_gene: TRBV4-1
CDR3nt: TGCGCCAGCAGCCAAGCCTGGAGGGGGGCGCCGGGTTGGGGAACAGGTGAAGCTTTCTTT
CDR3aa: CASSQAWRGAPGWGTGEAFF

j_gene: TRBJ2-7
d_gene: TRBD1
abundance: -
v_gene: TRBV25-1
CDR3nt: TGTGCCAGCAGTCCCTGGACAGGGGCCTACGAGCAGTACTTC
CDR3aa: CASSPWTGAYEQYF

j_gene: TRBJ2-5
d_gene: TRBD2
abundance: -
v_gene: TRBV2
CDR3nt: TGTGCCAGCAGTTTTAGCGGGGGGTTTGGAGAGACCCAGTACTTC
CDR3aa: CASSFSGGFGETQYF

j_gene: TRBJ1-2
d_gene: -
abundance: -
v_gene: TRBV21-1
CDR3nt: TGTGCCAGCAGCGTCGCGTCCGGAGGGGACCAAAAGCGGGATGGCTACACCTTC
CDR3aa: CASSVASGGDQKRDGYTF

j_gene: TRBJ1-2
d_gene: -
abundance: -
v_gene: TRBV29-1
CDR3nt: TGCAGCGTTGAAGCGGAGAGTAGTAACTATGGCTACACCTTC
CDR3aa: CSVEAESSNYGYTF

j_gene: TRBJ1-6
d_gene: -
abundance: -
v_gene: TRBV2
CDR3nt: TGTGCCAGCAGTGGGAATTCACCCCTCCACTTT
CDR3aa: CASSGNSPLHF

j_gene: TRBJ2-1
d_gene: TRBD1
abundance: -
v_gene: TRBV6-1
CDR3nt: TGTGCCAGCAGCGCACAACAGGCGAGACAGGGTCGGCAGTTCTTC
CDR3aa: CASSAQQARQGRQFF

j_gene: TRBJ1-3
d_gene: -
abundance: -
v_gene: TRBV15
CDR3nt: TGTGCCACCAGCAGAGATGGATACTCTGGAAACACCATATATTTT
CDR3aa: CATSRDGYSGNTIYF

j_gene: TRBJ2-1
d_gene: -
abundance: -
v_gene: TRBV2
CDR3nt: TGTGCCAGCAGTGAATGGGGGGGGGCCACCTACAATGAGCAGTTCTTC
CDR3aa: CASSEWGGATYNEQFF

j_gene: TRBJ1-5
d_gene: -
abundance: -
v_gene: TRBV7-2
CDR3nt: TGTGCCAGCAGCTTAGAGAGGACAGCCGTTAATAGCAATCAGCCCCAGCATTTT
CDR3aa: CASSLERTAVNSNQPQHF

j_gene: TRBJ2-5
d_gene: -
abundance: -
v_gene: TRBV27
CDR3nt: TGTGCCAGCAGTCCCTACGAGGGCCAAGAGACCCAGTACTTC
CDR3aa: CASSPYEGQETQYF

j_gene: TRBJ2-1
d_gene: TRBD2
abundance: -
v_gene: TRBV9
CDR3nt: TGTGCCAGCAGCGTAGGAAGCGGGGCCCACAATGAGCAGTTCTTC
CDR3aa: CASSVGSGAHNEQFF

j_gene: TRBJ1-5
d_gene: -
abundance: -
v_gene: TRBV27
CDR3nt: TGTGCCAGCCGGAAGCTACTTAGCAATCAGCCCCAGCATTTT
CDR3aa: CASRKLLSNQPQHF

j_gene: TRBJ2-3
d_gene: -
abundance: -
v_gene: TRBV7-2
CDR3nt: TGTGCCAGCAGCTCAAACTCGTTGGGCCGACACACAGATACGCAGTATTTT
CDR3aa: CASSSNSLGRHTDTQYF

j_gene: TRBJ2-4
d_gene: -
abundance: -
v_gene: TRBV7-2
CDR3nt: TGTGCCAGCAGCCGAACAGGGATGCAAAACATTCAGTACTTC
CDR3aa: CASSRTGMQNIQYF

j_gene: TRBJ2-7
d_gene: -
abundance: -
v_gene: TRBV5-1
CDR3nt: TGCGCCAGCAGCACCGAAGGACAGCCCTACGAGCAGTACTTC
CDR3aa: CASSTEGQPYEQYF

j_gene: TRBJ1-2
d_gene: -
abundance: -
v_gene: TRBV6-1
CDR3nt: TGTGCCAGCAGTTCCCAGGTGAGGAGTAACTATGGCTACACCTTC
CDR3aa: CASSSQVRSNYGYTF

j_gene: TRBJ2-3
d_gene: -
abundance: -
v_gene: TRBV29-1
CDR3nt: TGCAGCGCCGCCGGGACATTATACACAGATACGCAGTATTTT
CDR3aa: CSAAGTLYTDTQYF

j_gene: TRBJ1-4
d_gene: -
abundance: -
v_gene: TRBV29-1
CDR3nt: TGCAGCGTTGGGGACATGCGGAATGAAAAACTGTTTTTT
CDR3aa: CSVGDMRNEKLFF

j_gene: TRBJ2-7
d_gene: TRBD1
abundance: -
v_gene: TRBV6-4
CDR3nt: TGTGCCAGCAGGACGACAGGGTTCTACGAGCAGTACTTC
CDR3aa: CASRTTGFYEQYF

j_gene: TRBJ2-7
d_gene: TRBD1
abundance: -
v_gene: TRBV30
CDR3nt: TGTGCCTGGGAAGGACAGGGGCTCCACGAGCAGTACTTC
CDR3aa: CAWEGQGLHEQYF

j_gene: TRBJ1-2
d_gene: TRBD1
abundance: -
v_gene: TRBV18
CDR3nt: TGTGCCAGCTCACCGCCCGGGACAGGGGGACGCGGCTACACCTTC
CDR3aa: CASSPPGTGGRGYTF

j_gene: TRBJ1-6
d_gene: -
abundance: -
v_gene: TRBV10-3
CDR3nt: TGTGCCATCAGCCCCAGGGGAATCTCCTATAATTCACCCCTCCACTTT
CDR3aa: CAISPRGISYNSPLHF

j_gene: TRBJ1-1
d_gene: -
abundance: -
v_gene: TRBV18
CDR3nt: TGTGCCAGCTCAATCCGGCAGACTGAAGCTTTCTTT
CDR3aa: CASSIRQTEAFF

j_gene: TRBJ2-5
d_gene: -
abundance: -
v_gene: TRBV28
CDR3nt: TGTGCCAGCTACGCAGTAGGCTGGGGGACCCAGTACTTC
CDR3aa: CASYAVGWGTQYF

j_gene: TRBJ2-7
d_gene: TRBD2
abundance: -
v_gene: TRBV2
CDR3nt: TGTGCCGGAATCGGACTAGCGGGCGCCCCAACCAAGCAGTACTTC
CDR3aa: CAGIGLAGAPTKQYF

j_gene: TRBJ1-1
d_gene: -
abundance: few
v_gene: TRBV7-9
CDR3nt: TGTGCCAGCAGCTTAGTAGGGATTGAAGCTTTCTTT
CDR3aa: CASSLVGIEAFF

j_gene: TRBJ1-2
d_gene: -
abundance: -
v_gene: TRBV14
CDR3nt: TGTGCCAGCAGCCAAGAAGGGGTCCGCTATGGCTACACCTTC
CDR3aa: CASSQEGVRYGYTF

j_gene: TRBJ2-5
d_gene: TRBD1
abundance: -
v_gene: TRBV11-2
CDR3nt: TGTGCCAGCACCCTGCTTCCGACAGGGCAAGAGACCCAGTACTTC
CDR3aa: CASTLLPTGQETQYF

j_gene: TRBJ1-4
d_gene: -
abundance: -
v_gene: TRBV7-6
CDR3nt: TGTGCCAGCAGCTTAGGGAATAGGGAAAAACTGTTTTTT
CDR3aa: CASSLGNREKLFF

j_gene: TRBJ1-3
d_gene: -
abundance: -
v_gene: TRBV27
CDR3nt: TGTGCCAGCAGTTTATCAGGGGCCGCAAACACCATATATTTT
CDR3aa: CASSLSGAANTIYF

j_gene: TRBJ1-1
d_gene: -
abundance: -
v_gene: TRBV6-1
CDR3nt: TGTGCCAGCGGAAATAGCCACAGGAACGCTTTCTTT
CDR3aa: CASGNSHRNAFF

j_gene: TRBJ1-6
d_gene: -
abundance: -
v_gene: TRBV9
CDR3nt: TGTGCCAGCAGCGTAGTCGAAGGACCCCTCCACTTT
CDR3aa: CASSVVEGPLHF

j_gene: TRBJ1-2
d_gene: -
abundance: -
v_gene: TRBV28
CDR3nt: TGTGCCAGCCCCCAGCGACAGAACTATGGCTACACCTTC
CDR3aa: CASPQRQNYGYTF

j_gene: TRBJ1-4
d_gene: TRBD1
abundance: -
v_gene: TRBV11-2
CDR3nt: TGTGCCAGCAGCACAGGGGGAACTAATGAAAAACTGTTTTTT
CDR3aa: CASSTGGTNEKLFF

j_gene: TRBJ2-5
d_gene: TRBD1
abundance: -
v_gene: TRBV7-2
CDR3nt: TGTGCCAGCAGGCGTGGGACAGCCAAAGAAGAGACCCAGTACTTC
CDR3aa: CASRRGTAKEETQYF

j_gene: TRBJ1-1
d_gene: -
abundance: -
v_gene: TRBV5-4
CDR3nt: TGTGCCAGCAGCTGGGGGAACACTGAAGCTTTCTTT
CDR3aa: CASSWGNTEAFF

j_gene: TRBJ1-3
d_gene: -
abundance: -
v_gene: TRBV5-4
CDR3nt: TGTGCCAGCAGCTTTGTTGAATCAGGGAGCTTTGGAAACACCATATATTTT
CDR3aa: CASSFVESGSFGNTIYF